Included here is one T cell receptor beta chain sequence, with context. The CDR3 has 12 amino acids. Germline V lookup: CDR1 SEHNR, CDR2 FQNEAQ (reference sequence). V was clipped by 5 bases and J by 3 bases, with 6 bases between them. The record originates from a study of blood T cell repertoires in COVID-19. Background on the study: Sites across the United States, Italy and Spain contributed samples from acute and convalescent COVID-19. Sources were T cells, B-cell-depleted T cells, or PBMCs; the material itself was cDNA or gDNA.

As originally analysed: Amplification of reference gene primers was used by the study to estimate nucleated cell counts. Generated by immunoSEQ multiplex PCR, the TCRdb table keeps only in-frame clones and is missing some. V and J calls and clone size are copied from that table; D and trimming were computed from the DNA. The sample yields about 140,000 clones, over 70% seen once. The V gene is TRBV7-9, the J gene TRBJ2-3; no clear D gene. Sequenced sample: peripheral blood. This clonotype was obtained from a woman in her fifties or sixties with acute or convalescent COVID-19. The CDR3: CASSPTTDTQYF. The CDR3 DNA reads as TGTGCCAGCAGCCCTACGACAGATACGCAGTATTTT.